Below are 9 T cell receptor beta chains sequenced from a single sample in a study of blood T cells in healthy people across ages. Next came a second PCR, run for about 7 to 12 cycles, which used a sample-barcoded 5' primer along with a J-beta primer mix. In TCRdb, the 5' RACE reads were re-called with MiXCR into one record per CDR3 protein. The sample lists roughly 700,000 distinct CDR3 sequences; roughly 25% were seen once. These records were also assigned to another study, of T cells of mothers and their children.

Sequenced input: blood. These receptors were taken from a boy aged 10-17 years in good health.

The gene calls are TRBV29-1 and TRBJ1-1; TRBD1 matches at 7 bases. CDR3 length: 11 amino acids. Germline values: CDR1 SQVTM, CDR2 ANQGSEA. With V trimmed by 3 bases and J by 5 bases, 0 bases remained unmatched. CDR3 protein: CSVDRGTEAFF. CDR3 nucleotide sequence: TGCAGCGTTGACAGGGGGACTGAAGCTTTCTTT.

V gene TRBV6-2 or TRBV6-3 combines with J gene TRBJ2-5; unclear D gene. The CDR3 spans 16 residues. Trimming left V 8 bases short and J 0 bases short, with 19 bases between. Germline values: CDR1 MNHEY, CDR2 SVGEGT. The CDR3 sequence is CASLKQTDFYQETQYF. CDR3 nucleotide sequence: TGTGCCAGCCTTAAACAGACGGATTTTTACCAAGAGACCCAGTACTTC.

The genes are TRBV10-1 and TRBJ2-3, with 10 bases matching TRBD2. Germline loops: CDR1 WNHNN, CDR2 SYGVQD (reference sequence). J lost 0 bases, V lost 0 bases, and 6 bases had no gene match. The CDR3 loop spans 18 amino acids. CDR3 DNA: TGCGCCAGCAGTGAGTCCAGCGGGAGGGGTCGCAGCACAGATACGCAGTATTTT. As protein: CASSESSGRGRSTDTQYF.

In this sample, this clonotype turned up a few times. V usage is TRBV10-3 and J usage is TRBJ2-6; D is possibly TRBD1 (6 bases). CDR3 size: 18 residues. Trimming stripped 6 bases from V and 4 bases from J, with 22 bases between. Germline CDR1 reads ENHRY; CDR2 reads SYGVKD. The CDR3 DNA reads as TGTGCCATCAGCGAAATGGGGGACACGGGTGTCGGGGCCAACGTCCTGACTTTC. This translates into CAISEMGDTGVGANVLTF.

The V gene is TRBV29-1, the J gene TRBJ1-2; D remains ambiguous. Trimming removed 2 bases from V and 0 bases from J, with 13 bases in between. The CDR3 loop spans 15 amino acids. Per the germline V gene, CDR1 is SQVTM and CDR2 is ANQGSEA. CDR3 sequence: CSVETPRSTNYGYTF. In nucleotides, the CDR3 is TGCAGCGTTGAAACCCCCAGGAGTACTAACTATGGCTACACCTTC.

This clonotype was detected a few times. This rearrangement joins TRBV7-6 to TRBJ1-3; 7 bases align to TRBD1. The CDR3 contains 17 residues. Trimming cost V 2 bases and J 4 bases; bases outside gene matches: 11. CDR1 SGHVS and CDR2 FNYEAQ come from the germline V gene. CDR3 DNA: TGTGCCAGCAGCTTACTAAACAGGGGCGTGTCGGGAAACACCATATATTTT. As protein: CASSLLNRGVSGNTIYF.

This clonotype was counted between two and nine times. V is TRBV2 and J is TRBJ2-3; unclear D gene. Deletions cut 10 bases from V and 4 bases from J, with 9 bases between. Germline CDR1 SNHLY, CDR2 FYNNEI. The CDR3 spans 11 residues. CDR3 in amino acids: CANLESDTQYF. Written as DNA, the CDR3 is TGTGCCAACTTAGAGTCAGATACGCAGTATTTT.

This clonotype showed up just a few times. The CDR3 DNA reads as TGTGCCAGCAGGAGTCCGGGACAGGGATCTCCAGATACGCAGTATTTT. As protein: CASRSPGQGSPDTQYF. The V gene is TRBV7-9, the J gene TRBJ2-3; 9 bases align to TRBD1. This CDR3 has 16 residues. Unmatched junction bases numbered 11, after V lost 6 bases and J lost 4 bases. CDR1 is SEHNR and CDR2 is FQNEAQ in the germline V gene (reference sequence).

This clonotype has more than one count but fewer than ten. The genes are TRBV6-5 and TRBJ2-5, with 9 bases aligning to TRBD1. CDR1 MNHEY and CDR2 SVGAGI come from the germline V gene. J gave up 4 bases and V 6 bases, and 6 bases lay outside the gene matches. The CDR3 runs 14 residues. The CDR3 DNA reads TGTGCCAGCAGACCCCGGGACAGGGTAGAGACCCAGTACTTC. This encodes CASRPRDRVETQYF.